The 26 T cell receptor beta chains below come from one sample, sequenced in a study of cytomegalovirus exposure and HLA in healthy donors. This PCR relied on a set of 60 Vbeta primers and 13 Jbeta primers. TCRdb keeps only in-frame clones here, not all; method: immunoSEQ multiplex PCR. The sample lists more than 80,000 clones, 60% to 75% occurring once. Sequencing was performed on PBMCs. The receptors were gathered from a man in his 60s in good health and CMV-seronegative.

The chain carries TRBV11-2 and TRBJ1-1; D may be TRBD1 (5 bases). The V gene's germline CDR1 is SGHAT and CDR2 FQNNGV. This CDR3 comprises 12 residues. V gave up 8 bases and J gave up 4 bases, with 11 bases separating them. The CDR3 spells CASQTGGTEAFF. The CDR3 region has the DNA TGTGCCAGCCAAACGGGGGGCACTGAAGCTTTCTTT.

On this clone: One junction end disagrees with the germline gene, perhaps due to a read error. This rearrangement joins TRBV19 to TRBJ1-1; maybe TRBD1 (6 bases). The CDR3 extends over 12 amino acids. Germline V gene sequence: CDR1 LNHDA, CDR2 SQIVND (reference sequence). The CDR3 nucleotides are TGTGCCAGTAGTATAGTGACAGGCTCTAAACTCTTT. Protein product: CASSIVTGSKLF.

This sequence joins TRBV5-1 and TRBJ2-1; TRBD1 matches at 7 bases. This CDR3 is 13 amino acids long. CDR1 and CDR2 from the germline V gene are SGHRS and YFSETQ. The J segment lost 7 bases and the V segment lost 4 bases, leaving 5 bases of the junction unmatched. CDR3 residues: CASSGYRGNEQFF. CDR3 nucleotides: TGCGCCAGCAGCGGCTACAGGGGTAATGAGCAGTTCTTC.

The chain employs TRBV29-1 and TRBJ2-3; weak D call: TRBD2 (6 bases). V dropped 4 bases and J dropped 6 bases, with 17 bases sitting between them. CDR1 SQVTM and CDR2 ANQGSEA come from the germline V gene. This CDR3 has 14 amino acids. The CDR3 region is CSVGVLLSGDTQYF. The CDR3 DNA reads as TGCAGCGTTGGGGTTCTGTTGAGCGGGGATACGCAGTATTTT.

The chain couples TRBV29-1 to TRBJ1-1; D is perhaps TRBD1 (5 bases). The CDR3 loop spans 10 amino acids. Trimming shortened V by 7 bases and J by 6 bases, and 9 bases separated the two germline ends. Per the germline V gene, CDR1 is SQVTM and CDR2 is ANQGSEA. CDR3 DNA sequence: TGCAGCGGAGGACATCCTGAAGCTTTCTTT. Translation gives CSGGHPEAFF.

CDR3 loop: CASSLANSYVYEQYF. CDR3 DNA sequence: TGTGCCAGCAGCTTGGCTAACTCTTACGTCTACGAGCAGTACTTC. V gene TRBV5-5 combines with J gene TRBJ2-7; unclear D gene. The V end was cut by 0 bases, the J end by 3 bases, with 13 bases between. The CDR3 has 15 amino acids. Germline assignment: CDR1 SGHKS and CDR2 YYEKEE (reference sequence).

The rearrangement uses TRBV5-4 and TRBJ1-1; maybe TRBD1 (5 bases). The germline V and J ends were trimmed by 6 bases and 3 bases, with 18 bases remaining between them. The V gene's germline CDR1 is SGHNT and CDR2 YYREEE (reference sequence). The CDR3 contains 15 residues. The CDR3 region is CASTQRGQLDTEAFF. The CDR3 nucleotides read TGTGCCAGCACTCAACGCGGACAATTAGACACTGAAGCTTTCTTT.

This chain joins TRBV7-2 and TRBJ2-3; 9 nucleotides agree with TRBD1. This CDR3 region has 14 residues. CDR1 and CDR2 (germline): SGHTA, FQGNSA. The trim removed 4 bases at V and 4 bases at J, leaving 3 bases unmatched. CDR3 sequence (DNA): TGTGCCAGCAGCTCACGACAGGGGGCAGATACGCAGTATTTT. This sequence encodes CASSSRQGADTQYF. The full variable domain, completed using reference TRBV7-2 and TRBJ2-3, is GAGVSQSPSNKVTEKGKDVELRCDPISGHTALYWYRQSLGQGLEFLIYFQGNSAPDKSGLPSDRFSAERTGGSVSTLTIQRTQQEDSAVYLCASSSRQGADTQYFGPGTRLTVL.

A note on this clone: One end of the junction fails to match germline, which may point to a read error. This chain connects TRBV14 to TRBJ1-2; D gene ambiguous. Germline CDR1 is SGHDN and CDR2 is FVKESK. This CDR3 spans 15 amino acids. The CDR3 DNA is TGTACCAGCAGCCAAGATTTGGTACAGACCTATGGCTACACCTTC. Amino acid sequence: CTSSQDLVQTYGYTF.

The chain uses TRBV27 and TRBJ2-3, with 10 bases that match TRBD1. The ends lost 0 bases at V and 2 bases at J; junction bases unmatched: 5. Germline CDR1 and CDR2: MNHEY and SMNVEV (reference sequence). CDR3 length: 17 amino acids. The CDR3 region is CASSLSDRGPFTDTQYF. The CDR3 DNA follows: TGTGCCAGCAGTTTATCCGACAGGGGGCCATTCACAGATACGCAGTATTTT.

Written as DNA, the CDR3 is TGTGCCAGCTCACCCGACAGGCGGTCGAATTCACCCCTCCACTTT. Its protein is CASSPDRRSNSPLHF. The rearrangement links TRBV18 to TRBJ1-6; perhaps TRBD1 as D (6 bases). Per the germline V gene, CDR1 is KGHSH and CDR2 is LQKENI. Trimming removed 3 bases from V and 7 bases from J, with 13 bases in between. The CDR3 loop spans 15 amino acids.

V usage is TRBV5-1 and J usage is TRBJ1-1; 8 bases fit TRBD1. This CDR3 is built from 17 residues. Trimming at V came to 4 bases and at J to 0 bases, leaving 11 bases not matched to a gene. CDR1 and CDR2 from the germline V gene are SGHRS and YFSETQ. CDR3 coding DNA: TGCGCCAGCAGCGACCGACAGGGGCCGGGGATGAACACTGAAGCTTTCTTT. It specifies CASSDRQGPGMNTEAFF.

Comments on this clone: Sequence at one end of the junction differs from germline and may be a read error. V and J are TRBV9 and TRBJ2-3, with a tentative D call TRBD1 (5 bases). CDR1 is SGDLS and CDR2 is YYNGEE in the germline V gene. CDR3 length: 17 amino acids. CDR3 residues: CASSLSAAGRHTGTQYF. The CDR3 bases are TGTGCCAGCAGTCTATCAGCAGCCGGTCGGCACACAGGTACGCAGTATTTT.

The chain has TRBV5-6 and TRBJ2-5, with D hard to call. V was shortened by 2 bases and J by 3 bases, with 5 bases between the two germline ends. CDR3 size: 12 residues. Germline loops: CDR1 SGHDT, CDR2 YYEEEE. CDR3 residues: CASSFAKETQYF. The CDR3 DNA is TGTGCCAGCAGCTTCGCTAAAGAGACCCAGTACTTC.

This clone has only a few counts. The rearrangement uses TRBV11-3 and TRBJ2-2; D may be TRBD2 (6 bases). The CDR3 has 15 residues. Trimming left V 3 bases short and J 4 bases short, with 12 bases between. Germline CDR1 SGHNT, CDR2 YENEEA. This CDR3 is CASSLGTRGTGELFF. The CDR3 nucleotides read TGTGCCAGCAGCTTGGGGACGCGGGGCACCGGGGAGCTGTTTTTT.

The chain is built from TRBV6-5 and TRBJ2-7; 8 bases map to TRBD1. J gave up 0 bases and V 5 bases, and 3 bases lay outside the gene matches. The length of the CDR3 is 14 residues. Per germline, CDR1 MNHEY and CDR2 SVGAGI. The CDR3 nucleotides are TGTGCCAGCAGTACGGGACAGGACTCCTACGAGCAGTACTTC. It yields the protein CASSTGQDSYEQYF.

This chain links TRBV2 with TRBJ1-2; maybe TRBD1 (5 bases). V was pared by 4 bases and J by 4 bases, with 13 bases between. There are 14 residues in the CDR3. Germline assignment: CDR1 SNHLY and CDR2 FYNNEI. The CDR3 is CASSVRGEGYGYTF. The CDR3 DNA is TGTGCCAGCAGTGTCCGGGGGGAGGGCTATGGCTACACCTTC.

With regard to this clone: Its ends do not fully match the called genes, so a read error is possible. The chain couples TRBV7-9 to TRBJ2-2, with unresolved D. Germline V gives CDR1 SEHNR, CDR2 FQNEAQ (reference sequence). This CDR3 region has 11 residues. The chain's CDR3 is CSSSTSGELFF. For the CDR3, the DNA is TGTTCCAGCAGTACTTCCGGGGAGCTGTTTTTT.

The chain uses TRBV28 and TRBJ1-3; 10 bases are shared with TRBD1. This CDR3 has 20 residues. Germline V lookup: CDR1 MDHEN, CDR2 SYDVKM. V gave up 5 bases and J gave up 2 bases; unmatched junction bases: 18. The CDR3 nucleotides read TGTGCCAGCAGTCCTCCGGTGGGGACAGGGGAAGGGAAGGCTGGAAACACCATATATTTT. Translated: CASSPPVGTGEGKAGNTIYF.

This clone showed up just once. The chain joins TRBV14 to TRBJ2-5; 7 nucleotides line up with TRBD2. CDR1 is SGHDN, CDR2 FVKESK, per germline. This CDR3 contains 15 residues. Unmatched junction bases numbered 10, after V lost 4 bases and J lost 5 bases. As DNA, the CDR3 is TGTGCCAGCAGCCCCGGGGGGATTCTACTGGAGACCCAGTACTTC. Its translation is CASSPGGILLETQYF.

This chain links TRBV28 with TRBJ1-2; 11 bases map to TRBD1. J was trimmed by 7 bases and V by 2 bases; bases with no gene match: 12. Germline V gene lookup returns CDR1 MDHEN and CDR2 SYDVKM. The CDR3 has 17 residues. The DNA for the CDR3 is TGTGCCAGCAGTTTAAGGCTACCGGGACAGGGGGAAGGTGGCTACACCTTC. It translates to CASSLRLPGQGEGGYTF.

As for this clone: Additional DNA sequences in this sample encode the identical CDR3. This CDR3 reads CSVVGQMNTEAFF. CDR3 nucleotide sequence: TGCAGCGTCGTGGGACAGATGAACACTGAAGCTTTCTTT. The V and J genes are TRBV29-1 and TRBJ1-1; TRBD1 agrees at 7 bases. Trimming removed 6 bases from V and 0 bases from J; junction bases left unmatched: 4. Germline V gives CDR1 SQVTM, CDR2 ANQGSEA. CDR3 length: 13 residues.

This sequence joins TRBV9 and TRBJ2-1; TRBD1 matches 9 bases. The ends lost 3 bases at V and 2 bases at J; junction bases unmatched: 3. The germline V gene has CDR1 SGDLS and CDR2 YYNGEE. The CDR3 covers 15 residues. CDR3 residues: CASSEGQGTYNEQFF. In DNA form, the CDR3 reads TGTGCCAGCAGCGAGGGACAGGGTACCTACAATGAGCAGTTCTTC.

The chain joins TRBV4-1 to TRBJ1-5; D not resolved. The CDR3 runs 16 residues. Germline V CDR1 and CDR2: MGHRA, YSYEKL. Trimming removed 1 base at V and 3 bases at J, with 13 bases between. The CDR3 protein is CASSQGGLWYNQPQHF. The CDR3 nucleotides read TGCGCCAGCAGCCAAGGCGGGCTGTGGTACAATCAGCCCCAGCATTTT.

In its sample, this clone was seen a few times. This sample includes further DNA sequences coding for the same CDR3. The chain links TRBV5-1 to TRBJ2-2, with D hard to call. The length of the CDR3 is 14 residues. Per the germline V gene, CDR1 is SGHRS and CDR2 is YFSETQ. V shed 0 bases and J shed 1 base, with 4 bases lying between them. The CDR3 nucleotides read TGCGCCAGCAGCTTGGGAGGGAACACCGGGGAGCTGTTTTTT. Translated: CASSLGGNTGELFF.

The rearrangement links TRBV6-5 to TRBJ2-4, with TRBD2 matching over 7 bases. V lost 7 bases, J lost 6 bases, and 9 bases stayed unmatched. This CDR3 comprises 14 residues. Germline CDR1 is MNHEY and CDR2 is SVGAGI. The CDR3: CASNRGDDLNIQYF. In DNA form, the CDR3 reads TGTGCCAGCAATCGGGGGGATGACTTAAACATTCAGTACTTC.